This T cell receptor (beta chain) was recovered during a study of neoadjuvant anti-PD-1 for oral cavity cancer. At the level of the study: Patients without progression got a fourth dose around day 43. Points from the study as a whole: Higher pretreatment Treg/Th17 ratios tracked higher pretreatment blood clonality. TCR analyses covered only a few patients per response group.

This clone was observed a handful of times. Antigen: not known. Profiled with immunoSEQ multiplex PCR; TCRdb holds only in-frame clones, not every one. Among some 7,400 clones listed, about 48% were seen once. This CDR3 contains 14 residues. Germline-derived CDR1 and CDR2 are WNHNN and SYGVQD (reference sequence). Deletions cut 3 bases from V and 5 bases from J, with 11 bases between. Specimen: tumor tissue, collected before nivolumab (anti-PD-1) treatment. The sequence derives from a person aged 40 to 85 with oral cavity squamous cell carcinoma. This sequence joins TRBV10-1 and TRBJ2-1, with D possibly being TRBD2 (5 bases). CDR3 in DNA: TGCGCCAGCAGTGACGACGGGATAAACAATGAGCAGTTCTTC. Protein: CASSDDGINNEQFF.